This T cell receptor (beta chain) stems from a study of prognosis after radiotherapy for stage I lung cancer. Background on the study: Enrolled patients had stage I non-small cell lung cancer and entered the cohort between 2018 and 2019. Among the patients, seven or eight had squamous cell carcinoma and eleven to twelve had adenocarcinoma.

This clonotype was recorded a few times. J lost 2 bases, V lost 5 bases, and 3 bases had no gene match. Germline assignment: CDR1 KGHDR and CDR2 SFDVKD. The CDR3 extends over 14 amino acids. CDR3 of TCR beta was amplified from genomic DNA via a two-round multiplex PCR. Gene-specific TRBV and TRBJ primers were used in PCR round one. Each CDR3 protein gets one entry after TCRdb re-called the multiplex PCR reads with MiXCR. The repertoire has about 18,000 distinct CDR3 sequences, 50% to 60% of them found once; the top ten carry about 25%. This clonotype was sampled from a donor aged 50 or older with non-small cell lung cancer. This chain uses TRBV24-1 with TRBJ1-2; TRBD1 matches at 8 bases. This specimen was PBMCs, taken before or after stereotactic body radiation therapy (not recorded which). CDR3 DNA: TGTGCCACCAGTGGCCAGGGGGCGAACTATGGCTACACCTTC. It yields the protein CATSGQGANYGYTF.